The T cell receptor (beta chain) described here comes from a study of blood T cell repertoires in COVID-19. Germline CDR1 is SNHLY and CDR2 is FYNNEI. The CDR3 is made up of 15 amino acids. V gave up 2 bases and J gave up 7 bases; unmatched junction bases: 7. TCRdb keeps only in-frame clones here, not all; method: immunoSEQ multiplex PCR. The table has more than 250,000 clones, around 88% seen once; the top ten hold 1.5% to 2%. The sequence was obtained from a woman aged 25 to 39 with COVID-19, enrolled during active disease. This chain links TRBV2 with TRBJ2-1, with 8 bases fitting TRBD1. The sequenced sample was peripheral blood. The CDR3 DNA is TGTGCCAGCAGTGAAAGGGGACAGGAAGGTAATGAGCAGTTCTTC. It specifies CASSERGQEGNEQFF. The whole variable domain, filled in from reference TRBV2 and TRBJ2-1, reads EPEVTQTPSHQVTQMGQEVILRCVPISNHLYFYWYRQILGQKVEFLVSFYNNEISEKSEIFDDQFSVERPDGSNFTLKIRSTKLEDSAMYFCASSERGQEGNEQFFGPGTRLTVL.